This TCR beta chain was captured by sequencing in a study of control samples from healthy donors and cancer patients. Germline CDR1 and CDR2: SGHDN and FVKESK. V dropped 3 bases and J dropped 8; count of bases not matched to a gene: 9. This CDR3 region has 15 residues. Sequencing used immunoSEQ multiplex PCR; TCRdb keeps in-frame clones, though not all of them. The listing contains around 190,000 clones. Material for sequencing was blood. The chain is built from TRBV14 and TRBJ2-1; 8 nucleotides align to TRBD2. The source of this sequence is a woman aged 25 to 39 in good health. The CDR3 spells CASSHYPGGADEQFF. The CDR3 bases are TGTGCCAGCAGCCACTATCCCGGGGGGGCGGATGAGCAGTTCTTC.